The next 8 T cell receptor beta chains were all read from a single sample in a study of CD8+ T cells in alopecia areata (dated by TCRdb to 2017 to 2018). Read against the paper, the sample's time point label means: baseline before oral tofacitinib. Receptors were amplified or captured by the immunoSEQ multiplex PCR assay. For TCR sequencing, RNA was extracted from every sample and reverse transcribed into cDNA to serve as template. TCRdb took this table from immuneACCESS and kept in-frame rearrangements with V and J called. Such tables lack part of the clones; where checked against another copy, unresolved V genes explain under half of the gap, and the rest is unexplained. Across this sample there are about 200,000 clones, with around 62% seen only once. Of the sample, approximately 0.45% is held by the ten largest clones. The source was CD4+ T cells sorted from blood, collected at week 0. These receptors originate from a human donor with alopecia areata.

The J gene is TRBJ2-5, the V gene TRBV6-5; tentatively, D is TRBD2 (5 bases). CDR1 MNHEY and CDR2 SVGAGI come from the germline V gene. CDR3 length: 15 residues. Deletions cut 0 bases from V and 1 base from J, with 9 bases between. CDR3 nucleotides: TGTGCCAGCAGTTACTCGAGAGGGCCCCAAGAGACCCAGTACTTC. Translation gives CASSYSRGPQETQYF.

V usage is TRBV5-1 and J usage is TRBJ2-6, with TRBD1 as a possible D gene (5 bases). Germline lookup yields CDR1 SGHRS and CDR2 YFSETQ. The V gene lost 4 bases and the J gene lost 4 bases, with 12 bases spanning the gap. This CDR3 has 15 residues. CDR3 sequence (DNA): TGCGCCAGCAGCACGCAGGGTGTCGGGGCCAACGTCCTGACTTTC. As protein: CASSTQGVGANVLTF.

The DNA of the CDR3 is TGCAGTGCGGAGACAGGGAACGACTATGGCTACACCTTC. Residues: CSAETGNDYGYTF. J is TRBJ1-2 and V is TRBV29-1; 7 bases fit TRBD1. This CDR3 has 13 residues. CDR1 is SQVTM, CDR2 ANQGSEA, per germline.

The chain joins TRBV18 to TRBJ1-2, with D tentatively TRBD1 (5 bases). The CDR3 has 13 amino acids. Germline values: CDR1 KGHSH, CDR2 LQKENI. V was pared by 6 bases and J by 4 bases, with 12 bases between. CDR3 sequence: CASSGDGSYGYTF. DNA of the CDR3: TGTGCCAGCTCCGGGGACGGATCCTATGGCTACACCTTC.

The chain joins TRBV2 to TRBJ1-5; possible D gene TRBD1, 5 bases. V dropped 3 bases and J dropped 2 bases, with 8 bases sitting between them. CDR3 length: 14 residues. Germline-derived CDR1 and CDR2 are SNHLY and FYNNEI. Here the CDR3 reads CASSERGGNQPQHF. CDR3 DNA sequence: TGTGCCAGCAGTGAGCGAGGGGGCAATCAGCCCCAGCATTTT.

The chain employs TRBV30 and TRBJ2-1, with 7 nucleotides matching TRBD2. Germline CDR1 is GTSNPN and CDR2 is SVGIG (reference sequence). The CDR3 is 15 residues long. The V segment lost 2 bases and the J segment 6 bases; nucleotides outside the gene matches: 10. The CDR3 bases are TGTGCCTGGAGTTTTGGGAGCGGGAACTCCAATGAGCAGTTCTTC. Amino acids: CAWSFGSGNSNEQFF.

In its sample, this clone was seen once. The CDR3 spells CASSARVGPFTGELFF. CDR3 nucleotide sequence: TGTGCCAGCAGCGCAAGGGTGGGACCCTTCACCGGGGAGCTGTTTTTT. This chain uses TRBV14 with TRBJ2-2; D tentatively reads TRBD1 or TRBD2 (5 bases each). The CDR3 runs to 16 residues. V was trimmed by 5 bases and J by 4 bases, leaving 17 bases between them. The V gene's germline CDR1 is SGHDN and CDR2 FVKESK.

The rearrangement links TRBV5-1 to TRBJ1-3; D is unclear. Germline CDR1 and CDR2: SGHRS and YFSETQ. This CDR3 is 16 amino acids long. V lost 4 bases to trimming and J lost 0 bases, with 14 bases between them. This CDR3 reads CASSPRRGSSGNTIYF. In nucleotides, the CDR3 is TGCGCCAGCAGCCCCCGGAGAGGGAGCTCTGGAAACACCATATATTTT. Based on the CDR3 plus reference TRBV5-1 and TRBJ1-3, the full variable domain is KAGVTQTPRYLIKTRGQQVTLSCSPISGHRSVSWYQQTPGQGLQFLFEYFSETQRNKGNFPGRFSGRQFSNSRSEMNVSTLELGDSALYLCASSPRRGSSGNTIYFGEGSWLTVV.